This is a list of T cell receptor beta chains from one sample in a study of OX40 agonist ivuxolimab in advanced cancers. The method was immunoSEQ multiplex PCR; TCRdb's version includes in-frame clones alone and lacks a portion of them. The sample consists of about 120,000 clones, 85% to 95% of them appearing once. The sequenced sample was CD4+ or CD8+ T cells sorted from blood, obtained in a trial of the OX40 agonist ivuxolimab. The receptors here all came from an adult with an advanced solid tumor such as melanoma, head and neck, liver or kidney cancer. The CDR3 runs from the conserved cysteine through the conserved F or W. Each record gives: V gene, J gene, CDR3 protein.

TRBV11-2	TRBJ1-1	CASSLERGTTEAFF
TRBV28	TRBJ2-3	CASSSPGGNTDTQYF
TRBV6-6	TRBJ1-6	CASRRTNSPLHF
TRBV10-2	TRBJ2-7	CASSPTIYEQYF
TRBV6-6	TRBJ2-7	CASSRVTGTYEQYF
TRBV6-5	TRBJ2-7	CASRVTTSYEQYF
TRBV7-2	TRBJ2-3	CASSSQGPDTQYF
TRBV28	TRBJ2-7	CASERLRQGGYEQYF
TRBV5-6	TRBJ2-7	CASSGGTGAANEQYF
TRBV7-9	TRBJ1-4	CASRRTRDRDEKLFF
TRBV7-2	TRBJ1-2	CASNDVDSRMFYGYTF
TRBV19	TRBJ1-2	CASSGQGGNGYTF
TRBV6-6	TRBJ2-5	CASSYRVLDSQETQYF
TRBV7-2	TRBJ2-7	CASSSRDRAIRGEQYF
TRBV30	TRBJ2-5	CAWSGNTASQETQYF
TRBV7-3	TRBJ1-6	CASSLAAGSNSPLHF
TRBV6-5	TRBJ1-5	CASSYSRDRPQHF
TRBV14	TRBJ2-1	CASSPYRTGNEQFF
TRBV9	TRBJ1-5	CASSLTGAMGQPQHF
TRBV7-9	TRBJ1-5	CASSLDGQGWQPQHF
TRBV28	TRBJ1-2	CASSFMAGTQGQNVNYGYTF
TRBV10-3	TRBJ2-5	CAISESREGRETQYF
TRBV7-2	TRBJ2-5	CASSLGGGLSRETQYF
TRBV21-1	TRBJ2-2	CASSKVERLGRSWSTGELFF
TRBV2	TRBJ2-7	CASTGQGGHEQYF
TRBV15	TRBJ1-5	CATRQGGNQPQHF
TRBV19	TRBJ1-5	CASSTSTGERSNQPQHF
TRBV6-4	TRBJ2-1	CASSDPQRSGQPNNEQFF
TRBV9	TRBJ2-3	CASSPRTSGSTDTQYF
TRBV5-6	TRBJ2-1	CASSLIGQGVHNEQFF
TRBV6-1	TRBJ1-1	CASSEGFNEAFF
TRBV9	TRBJ1-1	CASSAGGPNTEAFF
TRBV19	TRBJ2-6	CASKGDNSGANVLTF
TRBV7-6	TRBJ2-4	CASSQQTGTKNIQYF
TRBV7-9	TRBJ1-5	CASSTRDQPQHF
TRBV28	TRBJ1-4	CASTRTVEKLFF
TRBV6-5	TRBJ1-5	CASSLLGGGQPQHF
TRBV6-1	TRBJ1-2	CASSRDSRANYGYTF
TRBV5-1	TRBJ2-1	CASSPGGTSDFNEQFF
TRBV6-5	TRBJ1-1	CASSYPGLRNTEAFF